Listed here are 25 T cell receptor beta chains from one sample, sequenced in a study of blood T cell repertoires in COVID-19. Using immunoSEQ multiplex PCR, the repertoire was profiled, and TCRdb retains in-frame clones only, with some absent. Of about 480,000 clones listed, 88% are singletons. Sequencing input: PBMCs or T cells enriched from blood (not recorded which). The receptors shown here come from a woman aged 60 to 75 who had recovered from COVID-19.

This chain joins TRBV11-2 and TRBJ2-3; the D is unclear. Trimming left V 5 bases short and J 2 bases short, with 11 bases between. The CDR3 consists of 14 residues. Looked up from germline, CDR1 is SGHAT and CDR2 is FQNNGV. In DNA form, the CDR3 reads TGTGCCAGCAGCCCAGCGCGCTCCACAGATACGCAGTATTTT. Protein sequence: CASSPARSTDTQYF.

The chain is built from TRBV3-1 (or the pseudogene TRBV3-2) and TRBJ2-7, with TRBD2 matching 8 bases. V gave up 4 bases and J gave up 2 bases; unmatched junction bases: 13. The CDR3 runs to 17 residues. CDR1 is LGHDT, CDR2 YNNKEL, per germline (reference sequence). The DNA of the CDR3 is TGTGCCAGCAGCCCCCGCAAGAAGCGGGGGACCACCTACGAGCAGTACGTC. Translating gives CASSPRKKRGTTYEQYV.

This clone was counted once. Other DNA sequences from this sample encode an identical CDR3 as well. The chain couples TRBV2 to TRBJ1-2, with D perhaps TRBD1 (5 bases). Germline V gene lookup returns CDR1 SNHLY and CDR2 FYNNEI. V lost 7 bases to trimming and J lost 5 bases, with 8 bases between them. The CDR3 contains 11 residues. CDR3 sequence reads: CASTRDYGYTF. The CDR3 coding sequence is TGTGCCAGCACCAGGGATTATGGCTACACCTTC.

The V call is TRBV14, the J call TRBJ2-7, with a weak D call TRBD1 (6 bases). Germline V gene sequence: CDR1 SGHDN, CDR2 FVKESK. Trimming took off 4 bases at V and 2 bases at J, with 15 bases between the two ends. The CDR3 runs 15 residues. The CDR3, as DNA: TGTGCCAGCAGCCGGAAAGGGTCAGGGGCCTACGAGCAGTACTTC. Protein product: CASSRKGSGAYEQYF.

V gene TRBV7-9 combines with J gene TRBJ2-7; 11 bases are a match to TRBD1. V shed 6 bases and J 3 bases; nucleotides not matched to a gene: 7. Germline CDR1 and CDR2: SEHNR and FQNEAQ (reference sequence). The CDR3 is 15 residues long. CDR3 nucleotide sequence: TGTGCCAGCAGGGGGACCGGGACAGGGGGCTACGAGCAGTACTTC. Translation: CASRGTGTGGYEQYF.

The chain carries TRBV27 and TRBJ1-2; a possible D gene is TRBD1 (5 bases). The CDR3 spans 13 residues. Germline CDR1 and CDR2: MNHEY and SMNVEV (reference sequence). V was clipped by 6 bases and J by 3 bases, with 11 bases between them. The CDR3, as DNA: TGTGCCAGCAGACCGGGACTCTACTATGGCTACACCTTC. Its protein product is CASRPGLYYGYTF.

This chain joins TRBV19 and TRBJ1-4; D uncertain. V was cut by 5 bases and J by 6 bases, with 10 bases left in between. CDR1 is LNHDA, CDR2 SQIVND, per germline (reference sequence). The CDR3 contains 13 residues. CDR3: CASSVGRHEKLFF. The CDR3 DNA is TGTGCCAGTAGTGTGGGGAGGCATGAAAAACTGTTTTTT.

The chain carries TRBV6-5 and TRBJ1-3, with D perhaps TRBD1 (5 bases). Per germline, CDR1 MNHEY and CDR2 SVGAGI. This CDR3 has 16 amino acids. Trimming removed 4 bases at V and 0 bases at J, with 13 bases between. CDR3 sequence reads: CASSSTETHSGNTIYF. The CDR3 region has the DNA TGTGCCAGCAGTTCGACAGAAACTCACTCTGGAAACACCATATATTTT.

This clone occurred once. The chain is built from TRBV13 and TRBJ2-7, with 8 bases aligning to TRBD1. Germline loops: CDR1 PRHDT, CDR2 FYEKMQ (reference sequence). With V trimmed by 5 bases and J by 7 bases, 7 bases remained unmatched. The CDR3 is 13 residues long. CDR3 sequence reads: CASSLQGAGEQYF. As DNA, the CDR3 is TGTGCCAGCAGCCTCCAGGGGGCGGGGGAGCAGTACTTC.

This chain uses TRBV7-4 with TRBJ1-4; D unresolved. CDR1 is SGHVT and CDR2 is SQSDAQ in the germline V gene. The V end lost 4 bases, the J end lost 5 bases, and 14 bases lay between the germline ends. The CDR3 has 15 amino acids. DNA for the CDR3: TGTGCCAGCAGCTCCCCCGGGAGTACGAATGAAAAACTGTTTTTT. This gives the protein CASSSPGSTNEKLFF.

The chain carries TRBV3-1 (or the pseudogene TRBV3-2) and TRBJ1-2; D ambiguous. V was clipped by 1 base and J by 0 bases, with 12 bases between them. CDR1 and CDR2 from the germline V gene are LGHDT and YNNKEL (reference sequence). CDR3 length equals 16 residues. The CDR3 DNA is TGTGCCAGCAGCCAAGGGAGTGGCAGTACTAACTATGGCTACACCTTC. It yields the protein CASSQGSGSTNYGYTF.

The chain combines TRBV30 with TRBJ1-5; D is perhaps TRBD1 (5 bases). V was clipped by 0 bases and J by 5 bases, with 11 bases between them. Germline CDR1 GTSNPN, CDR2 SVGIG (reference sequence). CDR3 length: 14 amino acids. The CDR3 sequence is CAWSVGGRDQPQHF. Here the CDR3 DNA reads TGTGCCTGGAGTGTCGGGGGAAGAGATCAGCCCCAGCATTTT.

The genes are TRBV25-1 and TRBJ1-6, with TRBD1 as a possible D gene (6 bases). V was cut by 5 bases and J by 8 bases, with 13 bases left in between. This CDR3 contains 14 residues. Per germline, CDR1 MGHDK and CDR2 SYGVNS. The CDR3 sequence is CASSNRVGDSPLHF. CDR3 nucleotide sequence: TGTGCCAGCAGTAACAGGGTGGGGGATTCACCCCTCCACTTT.

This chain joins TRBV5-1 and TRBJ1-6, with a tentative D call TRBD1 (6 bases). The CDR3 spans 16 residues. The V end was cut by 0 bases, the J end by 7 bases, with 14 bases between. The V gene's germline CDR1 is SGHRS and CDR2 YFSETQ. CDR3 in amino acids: CASSLVDPQGNSPLHF. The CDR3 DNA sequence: TGCGCCAGCAGCTTGGTGGATCCCCAGGGGAATTCACCCCTCCACTTT. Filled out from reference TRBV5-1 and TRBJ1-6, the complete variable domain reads KAGVTQTPRYLIKTRGQQVTLSCSPISGHRSVSWYQQTPGQGLQFLFEYFSETQRNKGNFPGRFSGRQFSNSRSEMNVSTLELGDSALYLCASSLVDPQGNSPLHFGNGTRLTVT.

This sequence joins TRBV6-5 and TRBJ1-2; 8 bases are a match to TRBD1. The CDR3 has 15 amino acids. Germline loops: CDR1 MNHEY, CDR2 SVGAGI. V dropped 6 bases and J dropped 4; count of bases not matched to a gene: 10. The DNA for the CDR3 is TGTGCCAGCAGCCGAGGACAGGGCCTAAGCTATGGCTACACCTTC. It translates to CASSRGQGLSYGYTF.

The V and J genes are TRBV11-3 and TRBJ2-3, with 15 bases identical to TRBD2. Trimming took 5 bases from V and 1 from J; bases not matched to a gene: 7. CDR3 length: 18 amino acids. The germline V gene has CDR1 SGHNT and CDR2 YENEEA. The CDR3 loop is CASSTRTSGGAGTDTQYF. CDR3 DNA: TGTGCCAGCAGCACTCGGACTAGCGGGGGGGCGGGCACAGATACGCAGTATTTT.

The CDR3: CASSLGRTGDYGYTF. For the CDR3, the DNA is TGTGCCAGCAGCTTAGGTCGGACAGGCGACTATGGCTACACCTTC. V is TRBV7-8 and J is TRBJ1-2; 7 nucleotides match TRBD1. The germline V gene has CDR1 SGHVS and CDR2 FQNEAQ. The ends lost 1 base at V and 3 bases at J; junction bases unmatched: 5. The CDR3 extends over 15 amino acids.

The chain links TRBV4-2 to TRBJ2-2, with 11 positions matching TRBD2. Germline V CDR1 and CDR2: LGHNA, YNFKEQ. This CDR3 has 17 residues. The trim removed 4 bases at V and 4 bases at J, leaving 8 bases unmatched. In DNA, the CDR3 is TGTGCCAGCAGCCTAGCCGGGACTAGCGGTCCCACCGGGGAGCTGTTTTTT. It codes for CASSLAGTSGPTGELFF.

CDR3 DNA: TGTGCCAGCAGTTTTGCAGGGAACACTGAAGCTTTCTTT. It codes for CASSFAGNTEAFF. The rearrangement joins TRBV12-3 or TRBV12-4 to TRBJ1-1, with D unresolved. Trimming took off 3 bases at V and 1 base at J, with 6 bases between the two ends. The CDR3 extends over 13 amino acids.

CDR3 nucleotide sequence: TGTGCCAGCAGGACAGGGGGCACTCAGCCCCAGCATTTT. This gives the protein CASRTGGTQPQHF. The V and J genes are TRBV2 and TRBJ1-5; TRBD1 aligns across 10 bases. V shed 6 bases, J shed 6 bases, and the junction held 2 bases outside the gene matches. The CDR3 consists of 13 residues. CDR1 is SNHLY and CDR2 is FYNNEI in the germline V gene.

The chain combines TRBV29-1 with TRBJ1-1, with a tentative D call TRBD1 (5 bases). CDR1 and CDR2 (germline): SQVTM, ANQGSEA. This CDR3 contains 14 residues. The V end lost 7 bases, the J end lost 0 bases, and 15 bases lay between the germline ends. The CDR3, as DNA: TGCAGCGCAGGGTGGGGAGCCTTGAACACTGAAGCTTTCTTT. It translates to CSAGWGALNTEAFF.

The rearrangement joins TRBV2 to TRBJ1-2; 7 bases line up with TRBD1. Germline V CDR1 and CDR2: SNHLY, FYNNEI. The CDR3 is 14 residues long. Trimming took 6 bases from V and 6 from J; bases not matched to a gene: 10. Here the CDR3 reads CASRTIGQAHGYTF. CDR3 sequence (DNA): TGTGCCAGCAGGACAATAGGACAGGCGCATGGCTACACCTTC.

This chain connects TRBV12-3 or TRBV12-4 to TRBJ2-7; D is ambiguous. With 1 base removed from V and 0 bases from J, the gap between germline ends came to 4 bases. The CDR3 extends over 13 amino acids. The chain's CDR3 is CASSLGSSYEQYF. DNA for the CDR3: TGTGCCAGCAGTTTAGGGAGCTCCTACGAGCAGTACTTC.

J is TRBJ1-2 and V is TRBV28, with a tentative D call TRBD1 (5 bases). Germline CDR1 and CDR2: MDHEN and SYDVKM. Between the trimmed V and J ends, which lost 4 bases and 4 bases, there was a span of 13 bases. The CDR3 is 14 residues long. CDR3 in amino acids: CASSSPGIGYGYTF. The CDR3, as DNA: TGTGCCAGCAGTTCTCCAGGGATCGGCTATGGCTACACCTTC.

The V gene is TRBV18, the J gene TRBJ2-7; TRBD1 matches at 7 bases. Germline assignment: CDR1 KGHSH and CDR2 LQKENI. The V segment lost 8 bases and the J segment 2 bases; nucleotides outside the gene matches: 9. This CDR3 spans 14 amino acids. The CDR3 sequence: CASTTTGITYEQYF. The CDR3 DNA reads TGTGCCAGCACTACGACAGGGATCACCTACGAGCAGTACTTC.